This passage covers 25 T cell receptor beta chains from one sample sequenced in a study of T cells in Graves' hyperthyroidism and ophthalmopathy. Authors of the study amplified TCR beta CDR3 regions from RNA transcripts. Primed by the HTBI set, a first-round RT-PCR was run on the TCR CDR3. A single record per CDR3 protein comes from TCRdb applying MiXCR to the multiplex PCR reads. Here the sample spans approximately 590,000 distinct CDR3 sequences, around 46% being singletons. The specimen sequenced was peripheral blood or thyroid tissue (not recorded which). All receptors derive from a woman aged 18-29 years with Graves' hyperthyroidism.

Points on this clonotype: One end of the junction does not line up with germline, which may come from a read error. V gene TRBV2 combines with J gene TRBJ1-2; D is unclear. Germline CDR1 SNHLY, CDR2 FYNNEI. The CDR3 covers 11 residues. The CDR3 here is CAISVIGGYTF. CDR3 nucleotide sequence: TGTGCCATCAGTGTAATTGGGGGCTACACCTTC.

The chain has TRBV10-3 and TRBJ2-7; 8 bases fit TRBD1. With 2 bases clipped from V and 2 bases from J, the junction kept 5 bases outside the gene matches. The CDR3 totals 15 residues. Germline V gives CDR1 ENHRY, CDR2 SYGVKD. The CDR3 is CAISERDRRTYEQYF. As DNA, the CDR3 is TGTGCCATCAGTGAGAGGGACAGGCGGACCTACGAGCAGTACTTC.

This clonotype has just one count. A much more abundant neighbour one base away suggests this may be a read error. This chain joins TRBV7-2 and TRBJ2-7; TRBD1 is a possible D gene (5 bases). CDR1 is SGHTA and CDR2 is FQGNSA in the germline V gene. The CDR3 sequence is 12 residues long. The chain's CDR3 is CASGFDSYEQYF. As DNA, the CDR3 is TGTGCCAGCGGCTTTGACAGTTACGAGCAGTACTTC.

Notes on this clonotype: A read error may account for a junction end that differs from germline. The chain employs TRBV7-9 and TRBJ2-6, with 7 bases fitting TRBD1. CDR3 length equals 18 residues. Germline CDR1 SEHNR, CDR2 FQNEAQ (reference sequence). CDR3 DNA sequence: TGCGCCAGCAGCCAAGAAGGGCTACAGGGGTACGGGGCCAACGTCCTGACTTTC. Translation gives CASSQEGLQGYGANVLTF.

This sequence joins TRBV9 and TRBJ1-2; D call uncertain. This CDR3 is built from 13 residues. From germline, CDR1 is SGDLS and CDR2 YYNGEE. The V gene lost 4 bases and the J gene lost 2 bases, with 9 bases spanning the gap. CDR3 region: CASSQSLNYGYTF. CDR3 coding DNA: TGTGCCAGCAGCCAAAGCCTAAACTATGGCTACACCTTC.

The chain employs TRBV15 and TRBJ1-5, with TRBD1 identical over 7 bases. V shed 3 bases and J 7 bases; nucleotides not matched to a gene: 12. The CDR3 covers 16 residues. Germline CDR1 LNHNV, CDR2 YYDKDF (reference sequence). The CDR3 loop reads CATSSPGDREGQPQHF. The CDR3 region has the DNA TGTGCCACCAGCAGCCCGGGAGACAGGGAGGGGCAGCCCCAGCATTTT. Drawing the rest from reference TRBV15 and TRBJ1-5, the complete variable domain is DAMVIQNPRYQVTQFGKPVTLSCSQTLNHNVMYWYQQKSSQAPKLLFHYYDKDFNNEADTPDNFQSRRPNTSFCFLDIRSPGLGDTAMYLCATSSPGDREGQPQHFGDGTRLSIL.

The V and J genes are TRBV10-2 and TRBJ2-7; 10 positions agree with TRBD2. V gave up 6 bases and J gave up 5 bases; unmatched junction bases: 16. This CDR3 region has 17 residues. Germline lookup yields CDR1 WSHSY and CDR2 SAAADI. DNA of the CDR3: TGCGCCAGCAGACCATCTGGACTAGCGGCTGGAGGGGACGAGCAGTACTTC. Translated: CASRPSGLAAGGDEQYF.

This chain connects TRBV2 to TRBJ1-4; maybe TRBD1 (5 bases). The V gene's germline CDR1 is SNHLY and CDR2 FYNNEI. The V end lost 3 bases, the J end lost 7 bases, and 9 bases lay between the germline ends. This CDR3 has 13 residues. CDR3 sequence reads: CASSDPGAEKLFF. In nucleotides, the CDR3 is TGTGCCAGCAGTGACCCCGGGGCTGAAAAACTGTTTTTT.

The V gene is TRBV24-1, the J gene TRBJ1-5, with 8 bases aligning to TRBD1. CDR1 KGHDR and CDR2 SFDVKD come from the germline V gene. V lost 7 bases to trimming and J lost 5 bases; unmatched junction nucleotides: 12. This CDR3 is built from 16 residues. The CDR3 loop is CATSLGQGPRDQPQHF. The CDR3 DNA reads as TGTGCCACCAGCTTAGGACAGGGACCAAGGGATCAGCCCCAGCATTTT.

The chain has TRBV20-1 and TRBJ1-5, with 9 bases fitting TRBD1. With 1 base clipped from V and 5 bases from J, the junction kept 12 bases outside the gene matches. Per germline, CDR1 DFQATT and CDR2 SNEGSKA (reference sequence). The CDR3 is made up of 17 amino acids. Here the CDR3 reads CSARGPRDRVVDQPQHF. CDR3 nucleotides: TGCAGTGCTAGAGGTCCACGGGACAGGGTGGTTGATCAGCCCCAGCATTTT.

V gene TRBV13 combines with J gene TRBJ1-1; D unclear. From germline, CDR1 is PRHDT and CDR2 FYEKMQ (reference sequence). This CDR3 has 10 amino acids. Trimming removed 2 bases at V and 5 bases at J, with 0 bases between. The CDR3 bases are TGTGCCAGCAGCTTAACTGAAGCTTTCTTT. It specifies CASSLTEAFF.

Many counts were recorded for this clonotype. This chain links TRBV7-9 with TRBJ1-6; D remains ambiguous. V gave up 5 bases and J gave up 7 bases, with 12 bases separating them. This CDR3 has 14 amino acids. Germline-derived CDR1 and CDR2 are SEHNR and FQNEAQ (reference sequence). This CDR3 is CASSTRTDNSPLHF. The CDR3 nucleotides are TGTGCCAGCAGCACACGCACCGACAATTCACCCCTCCACTTT. The full variable domain, completed using reference TRBV7-9 and TRBJ1-6, is DTGVSQNPRHKITKRGQNVTFRCDPISEHNRLYWYRQTLGQGPEFLTYFQNEAQLEKSRLLSDRFSAERPKGSFSTLEIQRTEQGDSAMYLCASSTRTDNSPLHFGNGTRLTVT.

Many counts were recorded for this clonotype. The chain has TRBV7-8 and TRBJ2-7; D remains unclear. CDR3 length: 15 amino acids. V lost 0 bases, J lost 1 base, and 10 bases lay in between. Germline V gene lookup returns CDR1 SGHVS and CDR2 FQNEAQ. For the CDR3, the DNA is TGTGCCAGCAGCTTAGCCCTAGGACGGTCCTACGAGCAGTACTTC. Translating gives CASSLALGRSYEQYF.

A few counts support this clonotype. The gene calls are TRBV2 and TRBJ1-1; the D gene is possibly TRBD1 (5 bases). Per the germline V gene, CDR1 is SNHLY and CDR2 is FYNNEI. V was shortened by 8 bases and J by 1 base, with 14 bases between the two germline ends. The CDR3 loop spans 14 amino acids. The CDR3 coding sequence is TGTGCCAGCCGCCGGGGACTTGGGAACACTGAAGCTTTCTTT. It yields the protein CASRRGLGNTEAFF.

This clonotype came up many times. The CDR3 DNA sequence: TGTGCCACCAGCAGAGACAGGGCGTACTATGGCTACACCTTC. Protein sequence: CATSRDRAYYGYTF. This chain uses TRBV15 with TRBJ1-2, with D perhaps matching TRBD1 (5 bases). V lost 0 bases and J lost 3, with 8 bases in between. Germline loops: CDR1 LNHNV, CDR2 YYDKDF (reference sequence). This CDR3 has 14 amino acids. The full variable domain, rest sourced from reference TRBV15 and TRBJ1-2, is DAMVIQNPRYQVTQFGKPVTLSCSQTLNHNVMYWYQQKSSQAPKLLFHYYDKDFNNEADTPDNFQSRRPNTSFCFLDIRSPGLGDTAMYLCATSRDRAYYGYTFGSGTRLTVV.

As to this clonotype: A much larger clone is a single base away; this may be a read error. This sequence joins TRBV29-1 and TRBJ1-1; TRBD1 matches 8 bases. The CDR3 covers 14 residues. CDR1 is SQVTM, CDR2 ANQGSEA, per germline. The CDR3 DNA follows: TGCAGCGTTGAAGATGGCCCAGGGGGCACTAAAGCTTTCTTT. Protein sequence: CSVEDGPGGTKAFF.

The V gene is TRBV2, the J gene TRBJ2-2, with TRBD1 matching over 10 bases. J lost 6 bases, V lost 8 bases, and 6 bases had no gene match. The CDR3 loop spans 14 amino acids. Germline-derived CDR1 and CDR2 are SNHLY and FYNNEI. DNA for the CDR3: TGTGCCAGCGGGGGGGGACAGGGGCCCGGGGAGCTGTTTTTT. Its protein product is CASGGGQGPGELFF.

V and J are TRBV29-1 and TRBJ2-3; TRBD1 matches at 11 bases. From germline, CDR1 is SQVTM and CDR2 ANQGSEA. The CDR3 consists of 18 residues. The V segment lost 6 bases and the J segment 2 bases; nucleotides outside the gene matches: 16. CDR3: CSVRLGGQGVSYTDTQYF. The CDR3 region has the DNA TGCAGCGTACGCCTAGGGGGACAGGGGGTATCTTACACAGATACGCAGTATTTT.

The rearrangement links TRBV13 to TRBJ2-2, with TRBD2 matching 9 bases. V lost 5 bases to trimming and J lost 8 bases; unmatched junction nucleotides: 15. This CDR3 comprises 17 residues. Germline V gene data show CDR1 as PRHDT and CDR2 as FYEKMQ (reference sequence). The DNA of the CDR3 is TGTGCCAGCAGCCTCTGTGCGGGAGGGCGTAATTGTGGGGAGCTGTTTTTT. Residues: CASSLCAGGRNCGELFF.

In this sample, this clonotype turned up a few times. The chain combines TRBV9 with TRBJ2-7; TRBD1 is a possible D gene (5 bases). The V end lost 2 bases, the J end lost 2 bases, and 11 bases lay between the germline ends. Per germline, CDR1 SGDLS and CDR2 YYNGEE. CDR3 length equals 14 residues. The CDR3 nucleotides read TGTGCCAGCAGCGTCCAAGGACAAACCTACGAGCAGTACTTC. This encodes CASSVQGQTYEQYF.

A few counts support this clonotype. The chain has TRBV5-1 and TRBJ1-2; D is perhaps TRBD1 (6 bases). The V and J ends lost 4 bases and 6 bases respectively, with 19 bases between them. The CDR3 loop spans 15 amino acids. Germline CDR1 SGHRS, CDR2 YFSETQ. The DNA for the CDR3 is TGCGCCAGCAGCCCGCACAGTCAGGGGTCGGATGGCTACACCTTC. Its translation is CASSPHSQGSDGYTF.

The rearrangement joins TRBV5-1 to TRBJ1-2; 8 nucleotides agree with TRBD1. The junction had 19 bases not matched to a gene; V was cut back by 4 bases and J by 8 bases. Germline V gene lookup returns CDR1 SGHRS and CDR2 YFSETQ. This CDR3 contains 17 residues. CDR3 in DNA: TGCGCCAGCAGCCAAGAACTTTACAGACAGGGGATAGACGGCTACACCTTC. Amino acids: CASSQELYRQGIDGYTF.

As for this clonotype: Just one base apart from a much larger clone, this may be a read error. The chain combines TRBV2 with TRBJ2-7; D gene unclear. The germline gives CDR1 SNHLY, CDR2 FYNNEI. The CDR3 consists of 13 residues. Deletions cut 5 bases from V and 3 bases from J, with 11 bases between. The CDR3 spells CASSQKPSYEQYF. CDR3 nucleotide sequence: TGTGCCAGCAGTCAGAAACCCAGCTACGAGCAGTACTTC. The full variable domain, rest sourced from reference TRBV2 and TRBJ2-7, is EPEVTQTPSHQVTQMGQEVILRCVPISNHLYFYWYRQILGQKVEFLVSFYNNEISEKSEIFDDQFSVERPDGSNFTLKIRSTKLEDSAMYFCASSQKPSYEQYFGPGTRLTVT.

This clonotype was seen a few times. The chain joins TRBV24-1 to TRBJ2-3; 9 bases line up with TRBD1. Germline trimming cut 4 bases from V and 2 bases from J; bases unmatched to any gene: 3. Germline V lookup: CDR1 KGHDR, CDR2 SFDVKD. CDR3 length: 15 residues. In DNA, the CDR3 is TGTGCCACCAGTGACATACAGGGGGCCACAGATACGCAGTATTTT. Translation: CATSDIQGATDTQYF.

This clonotype was seen a single time. V and J are TRBV11-1 and TRBJ2-7, with 14 bases lining up with TRBD2. Per germline, CDR1 SGHAT and CDR2 FQDESV (reference sequence). The CDR3 sequence is 14 residues long. The CDR3 sequence: CARRWGLAGAEQYF. The CDR3 nucleotides are TGTGCTAGAAGGTGGGGACTAGCGGGAGCCGAGCAGTACTTC.